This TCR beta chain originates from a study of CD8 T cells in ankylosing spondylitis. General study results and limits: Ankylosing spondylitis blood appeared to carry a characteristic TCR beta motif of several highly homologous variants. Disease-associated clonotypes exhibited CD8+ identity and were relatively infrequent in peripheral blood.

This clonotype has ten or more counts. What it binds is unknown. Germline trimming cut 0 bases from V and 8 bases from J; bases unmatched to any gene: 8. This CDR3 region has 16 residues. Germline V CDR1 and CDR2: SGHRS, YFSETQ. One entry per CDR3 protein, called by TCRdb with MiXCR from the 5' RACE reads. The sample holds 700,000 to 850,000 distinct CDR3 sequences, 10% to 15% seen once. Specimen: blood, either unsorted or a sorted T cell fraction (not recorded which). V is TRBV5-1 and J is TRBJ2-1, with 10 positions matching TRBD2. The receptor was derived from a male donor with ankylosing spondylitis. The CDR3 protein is CASSLVPSGSTDEQFF. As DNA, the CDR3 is TGCGCCAGCAGCTTGGTGCCTAGCGGGAGTACCGATGAGCAGTTCTTC.